What follows are 20 T cell receptor beta chains derived from one specimen sequenced in a study of vaccination and CD4 T cells after COVID-19. Researchers used the Oncomine TCR Beta short-read assay to sequence DNA from cultured CD4+ T cells. TCRdb redid the calling of the PCR reads with MiXCR, one entry per CDR3 protein. The data show some 21,000 distinct CDR3 sequences, with about 51% seen just once and about 8.9% held by the top ten. Described treatment: roughly 11-day PBMC culture with coronavirus spike peptide pools or control peptides (ViraFEST assay). Their antigen targets remain unknown. The sample taken for sequencing was CD4+ T cells from blood, cultured in vitro. The origin of the receptors is a human donor who had recovered from COVID-19.

The sample holds a few counts of this clonotype. The chain employs TRBV11-2 and TRBJ2-7, with D unclear. Germline CDR1 and CDR2: SGHAT and FQNNGV. V shed 1 base and J shed 2 bases, with 12 bases lying between them. This CDR3 region has 15 residues. CDR3 in DNA: TGTGCCAGCAGCTTAGCGACTGGGGTGGCCTACGAGCAGTACTTC. Translation: CASSLATGVAYEQYF.

The chain links TRBV2 to TRBJ2-7; D ambiguous. The CDR3 contains 12 residues. The ends were cut back, 6 bases at V and 3 bases at J, with 9 bases in the middle. Germline assignment: CDR1 SNHLY and CDR2 FYNNEI. The CDR3 reads CASRWEHYEQYF. CDR3 bases: TGTGCCAGCAGGTGGGAACACTACGAGCAGTACTTC.

The gene calls are TRBV20-1 and TRBJ2-4; D is perhaps TRBD1 (6 bases). Trimming removed 6 bases from V and 6 bases from J, with 24 bases in between. From germline, CDR1 is DFQATT and CDR2 SNEGSKA (reference sequence). The CDR3 extends over 16 amino acids. CDR3 region: CSAEAGQMPFGNIQYF. The CDR3 bases are TGCAGTGCCGAAGCAGGACAGATGCCGTTCGGAAACATTCAGTACTTC.

This clonotype was seen only a few times. The chain joins TRBV27 to TRBJ1-1; a weak D match, TRBD1 (6 bases). The CDR3 is 15 amino acids. The V and J ends lost 6 bases and 5 bases respectively, with 19 bases between them. Germline lookup yields CDR1 MNHEY and CDR2 SMNVEV (reference sequence). The CDR3 nucleotides read TGTGCCAGCAGACCAGTCGGGGGGCGAGATACTGAAGCTTTCTTT. This sequence encodes CASRPVGGRDTEAFF.

The chain uses TRBV19 and TRBJ2-2; D is unclear. Germline V CDR1 and CDR2: LNHDA, SQIVND (reference sequence). V shed 5 bases and J shed 5 bases, with 3 bases lying between them. There are 11 residues in the CDR3. CDR3 sequence: CASSPTGELFF. CDR3 DNA: TGTGCCAGTAGTCCGACCGGGGAGCTGTTTTTT.

This clonotype was observed a handful of times. The chain uses TRBV4-2 and TRBJ2-5, with 13 bases lining up with TRBD2. Trimming removed 3 bases from V and 5 bases from J; junction bases left unmatched: 9. The CDR3 sequence is 17 residues long. CDR1 LGHNA and CDR2 YNFKEQ come from the germline V gene. This CDR3 reads CASSQPTSGRARETQYF. The CDR3 DNA sequence: TGTGCCAGCAGCCAGCCAACTAGCGGGAGGGCCCGGGAGACCCAGTACTTC.

The genes are TRBV6-1 and TRBJ1-2; weak D call: TRBD1 (6 bases). The CDR3 is 14 residues long. V was clipped by 7 bases and J by 2 bases, with 14 bases between them. Germline V gene lookup returns CDR1 MNHNS and CDR2 SASEGT. In DNA form, the CDR3 reads TGTGCCAGCAAACCGGCTCAGGGGAACTATGGCTACACCTTC. It encodes CASKPAQGNYGYTF.

The genes are TRBV6-1 and TRBJ2-5, with TRBD1 identical over 7 bases. This CDR3 is built from 15 residues. The ends lost 7 bases at V and 5 bases at J; junction bases unmatched: 13. The germline gives CDR1 MNHNS, CDR2 SASEGT. The CDR3 coding sequence is TGTGCCAGCACCCTATCAGGGGGTCCGGGTGAGACCCAGTACTTC. Protein: CASTLSGGPGETQYF.

The gene calls are TRBV6-1 and TRBJ2-7, with 11 bases matching TRBD1. J lost 4 bases, V lost 6 bases, and 11 bases had no gene match. The CDR3 spans 16 residues. CDR1 and CDR2 from the germline V gene are MNHNS and SASEGT. The CDR3 loop reads CASSLKIGQGAYEQYF. CDR3 nucleotide sequence: TGTGCCAGCAGCCTTAAGATTGGACAGGGGGCTTACGAGCAGTACTTC.

CDR3 coding DNA: TGTGCCAGTAGTATTTCCAGACCAAATCAGCCCCAGCATTTT. Encoded protein: CASSISRPNQPQHF. The J gene is TRBJ1-5, the V gene TRBV19; D gene ambiguous. Germline V lookup: CDR1 LNHDA, CDR2 SQIVND (reference sequence). V was pared by 3 bases and J by 4 bases, with 10 bases between. The CDR3 has 14 amino acids.

This clonotype was picked up a small number of times. The chain employs TRBV7-3 and TRBJ1-6; D gene uncertain. Trimming left V 1 base short and J 14 bases short, with 15 bases between. The CDR3 has 14 amino acids. CDR1 and CDR2 (germline): SGHTA, FQGTGA. Written as DNA, the CDR3 is TGTGCCAGCAGCTTAAAAGGCGGTGAGGCCGCCCTCCACTTT. This gives the protein CASSLKGGEAALHF.

Points on this clonotype: Just one base apart from a much larger clone, this may be a read error. This chain connects TRBV5-1 to TRBJ2-7, with D perhaps matching TRBD2 (5 bases). Germline values: CDR1 SGHRS, CDR2 YFSETQ. Trimming left V 4 bases short and J 1 base short, with 12 bases between. The CDR3 is 14 amino acids. CDR3 residues: CASSPGKHSYEQYF. The DNA of the CDR3 is TGCGCCAGCAGCCCCGGGAAACATTCCTACGAGCAGTACTTC.

The rearrangement links TRBV10-2 to TRBJ2-2; TRBD2 agrees at 13 bases. Losses at the gene ends were 10 bases for V and 6 bases for J; bases not matched to a gene: 8. The V gene's germline CDR1 is WSHSY and CDR2 SAAADI. The CDR3 extends over 15 amino acids. CDR3 DNA sequence: TGCGCCACCCGGACTAGCGGGAGTCTAGCCGGGGAGCTGTTTTTT. The encoded protein is CATRTSGSLAGELFF.

The genes are TRBV6-1 and TRBJ2-7; either TRBD1 or TRBD2 may supply D (5 bases each). CDR3 length equals 15 residues. V lost 1 base and J lost 5, with 15 bases in between. The germline V gene has CDR1 MNHNS and CDR2 SASEGT. The CDR3 here is CASSEGFGGSNEQYF. As DNA, the CDR3 is TGTGCCAGCAGTGAAGGGTTTGGGGGATCAAACGAGCAGTACTTC.

CDR3 DNA sequence: TGTGCCACCTGGCTAGCGGGAGGTCCCTACGAGCAGTACTTC. It specifies CATWLAGGPYEQYF. The chain combines TRBV6-2 or TRBV6-3 with TRBJ2-7, with 11 bases that match TRBD2. Germline V gene data show CDR1 as MNHEY and CDR2 as SVGEGT. The CDR3 extends over 14 amino acids. V was pared by 10 bases and J by 2 bases, with 7 bases of the junction left unmatched.

This rearrangement joins TRBV12-3 or TRBV12-4 to TRBJ1-1; tentatively, D is TRBD1 (5 bases). The CDR3 has 14 amino acids. Trimming pared 3 bases from V and 5 bases from J, leaving 13 bases between. CDR3 DNA: TGTGCCAGCAGTTTTGGGGGGACGGGAACTGAAGCTTTCTTT. Amino acids: CASSFGGTGTEAFF.

The chain has TRBV15 and TRBJ2-3; D tentatively fits TRBD1 or TRBD2 (6 bases each). The V end was cut by 0 bases, the J end by 6 bases, with 16 bases between. This CDR3 region has 16 residues. Germline CDR1 reads LNHNV; CDR2 reads YYDKDF (reference sequence). CDR3 amino acids: CATSREGWGAKDTQYF. CDR3 nucleotides: TGTGCCACCAGCAGAGAAGGATGGGGGGCGAAGGATACGCAGTATTTT. Filled out from reference TRBV15 and TRBJ2-3, the complete variable domain reads DAMVIQNPRYQVTQFGKPVTLSCSQTLNHNVMYWYQQKSSQAPKLLFHYYDKDFNNEADTPDNFQSRRPNTSFCFLDIRSPGLGDTAMYLCATSREGWGAKDTQYFGPGTRLTVL.

This clonotype came up a few times. V is TRBV6-1 and J is TRBJ1-5; the D gene is possibly TRBD1 (6 bases). In germline, CDR1 is MNHNS, CDR2 SASEGT. The CDR3 length is 14 residues. V was clipped by 7 bases and J by 7 bases, with 17 bases between them. The CDR3 here is CASTRQVGGQPQHF. Written as DNA, the CDR3 is TGTGCCAGCACCAGACAGGTTGGGGGCCAGCCCCAGCATTTT.

The chain combines TRBV11-2 with TRBJ1-1; no definite D call. V was cut by 1 base and J by 1 base, with 7 bases left in between. This CDR3 region has 14 residues. Germline CDR1 is SGHAT and CDR2 is FQNNGV. The CDR3 loop reads CASSLGAKNTEAFF. CDR3 coding DNA: TGTGCCAGCAGCTTAGGGGCAAAGAACACTGAAGCTTTCTTT.

This rearrangement joins TRBV4-1 to TRBJ1-2; 7 bases align to TRBD1. Germline-derived CDR1 and CDR2 are MGHRA and YSYEKL. The CDR3 extends over 15 amino acids. The ends lost 1 base at V and 4 bases at J; junction bases unmatched: 6. The CDR3 DNA sequence: TGCGCCAGCAGCCAAGGGCGCCACAGGGGCTATGGCTACACCTTC. It specifies CASSQGRHRGYGYTF.